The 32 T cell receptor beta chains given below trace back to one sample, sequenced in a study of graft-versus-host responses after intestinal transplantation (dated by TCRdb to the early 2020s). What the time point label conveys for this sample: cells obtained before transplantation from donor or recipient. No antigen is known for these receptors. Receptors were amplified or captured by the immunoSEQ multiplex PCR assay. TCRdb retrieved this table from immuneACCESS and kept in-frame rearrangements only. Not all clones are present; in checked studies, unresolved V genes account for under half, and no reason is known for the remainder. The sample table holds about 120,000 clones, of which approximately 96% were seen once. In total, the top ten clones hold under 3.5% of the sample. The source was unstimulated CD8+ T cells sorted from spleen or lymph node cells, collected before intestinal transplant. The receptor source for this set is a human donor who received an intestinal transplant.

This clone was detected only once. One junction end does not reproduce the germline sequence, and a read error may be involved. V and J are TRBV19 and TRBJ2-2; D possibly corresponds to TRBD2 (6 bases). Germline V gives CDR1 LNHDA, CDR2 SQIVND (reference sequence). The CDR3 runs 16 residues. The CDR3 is CASSSNCRGEHRGAVF. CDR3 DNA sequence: TGTGCCAGTAGTTCCAACTGTCGCGGGGAACACCGGGGAGCTGTTTTT. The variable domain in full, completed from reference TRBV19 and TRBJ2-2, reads DGGITQSPKYLFRKEGQNVTLSCEQNLNHDAMYWYRQDPGQGLRLIYYSQIVNDFQKGDIAEGYSVSREKKESFPLTVTSAQKNPTAFYLCASSSNCRGEHRGAVFGEGSRLTVL.

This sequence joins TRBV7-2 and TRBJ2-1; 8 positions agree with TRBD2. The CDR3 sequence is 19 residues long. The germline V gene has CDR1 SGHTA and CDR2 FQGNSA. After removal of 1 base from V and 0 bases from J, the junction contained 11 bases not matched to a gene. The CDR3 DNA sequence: TGTGCCAGCAGCTTAGGGGGACTAGGTGCCCCGAGCTCCTACAATGAGCAGTTCTTC. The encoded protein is CASSLGGLGAPSSYNEQFF.

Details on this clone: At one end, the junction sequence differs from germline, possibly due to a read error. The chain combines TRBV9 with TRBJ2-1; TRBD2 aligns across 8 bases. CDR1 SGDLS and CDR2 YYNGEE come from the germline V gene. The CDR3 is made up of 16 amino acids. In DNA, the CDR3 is TGTGCCAGCAGCGCCAGCGGGAGCGTTCTCTACAACGAGCAGTTCTTC. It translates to CASSASGSVLYNEQFF.

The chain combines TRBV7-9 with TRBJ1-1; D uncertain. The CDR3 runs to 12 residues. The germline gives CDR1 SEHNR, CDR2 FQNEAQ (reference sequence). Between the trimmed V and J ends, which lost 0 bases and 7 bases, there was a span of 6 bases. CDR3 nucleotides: TGTGCCAGCAGCTTAGCTCTCAATGAAGCTTTCTTT. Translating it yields CASSLALNEAFF.

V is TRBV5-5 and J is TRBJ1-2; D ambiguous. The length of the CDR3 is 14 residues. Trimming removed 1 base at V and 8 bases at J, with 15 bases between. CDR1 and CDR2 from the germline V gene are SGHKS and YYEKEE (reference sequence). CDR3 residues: CASSLFDDNWGYTF. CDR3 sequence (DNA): TGTGCCAGCAGCTTGTTCGACGATAACTGGGGCTACACCTTC.

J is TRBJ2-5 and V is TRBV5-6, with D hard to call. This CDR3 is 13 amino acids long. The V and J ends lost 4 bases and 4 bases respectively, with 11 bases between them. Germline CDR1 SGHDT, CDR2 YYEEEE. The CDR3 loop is CASSLPLRETQYF. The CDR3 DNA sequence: TGTGCCAGCAGCCTACCCTTAAGAGAGACCCAGTACTTC.

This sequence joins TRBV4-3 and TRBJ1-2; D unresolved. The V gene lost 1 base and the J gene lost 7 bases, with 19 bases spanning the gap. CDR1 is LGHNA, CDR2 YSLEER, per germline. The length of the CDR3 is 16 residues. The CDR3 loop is CASSQGDPGRFSGYTF. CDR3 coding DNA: TGCGCCAGCAGCCAAGGAGATCCAGGTCGATTCTCTGGCTACACCTTC.

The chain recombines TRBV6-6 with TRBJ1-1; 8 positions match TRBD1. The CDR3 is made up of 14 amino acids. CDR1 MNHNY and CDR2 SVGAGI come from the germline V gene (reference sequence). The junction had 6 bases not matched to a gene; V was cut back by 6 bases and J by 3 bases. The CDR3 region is CASRISDRDTEAFF. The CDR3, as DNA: TGTGCCAGCAGAATATCGGACAGGGACACTGAAGCTTTCTTT.

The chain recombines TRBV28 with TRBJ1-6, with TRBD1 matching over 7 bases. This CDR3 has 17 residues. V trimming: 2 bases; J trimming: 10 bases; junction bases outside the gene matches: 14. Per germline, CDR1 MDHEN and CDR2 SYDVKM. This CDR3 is CASSLRLVRQGLSPLHF. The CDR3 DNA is TGTGCCAGCAGTTTACGTCTAGTTAGACAGGGATTATCACCCCTCCACTTT.

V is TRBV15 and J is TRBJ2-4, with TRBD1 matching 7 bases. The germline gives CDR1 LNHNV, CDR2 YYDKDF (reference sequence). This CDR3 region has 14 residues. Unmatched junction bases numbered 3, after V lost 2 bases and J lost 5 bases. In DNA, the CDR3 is TGTGCCACCAGCAGACGACAGGGCGAAAACATTCAGTACTTC. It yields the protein CATSRRQGENIQYF.

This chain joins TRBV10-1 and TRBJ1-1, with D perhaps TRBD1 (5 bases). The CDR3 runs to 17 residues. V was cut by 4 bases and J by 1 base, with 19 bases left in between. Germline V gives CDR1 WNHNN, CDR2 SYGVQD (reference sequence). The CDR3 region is CASSANRGVGRNTEAFF. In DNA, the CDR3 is TGCGCCAGCAGTGCTAACCGAGGGGTGGGGCGGAACACTGAAGCTTTCTTT.

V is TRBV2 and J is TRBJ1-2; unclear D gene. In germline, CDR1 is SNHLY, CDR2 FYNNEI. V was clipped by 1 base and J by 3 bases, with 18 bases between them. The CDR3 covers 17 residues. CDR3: CASSEDVLGPKHYGYTF. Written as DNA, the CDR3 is TGTGCCAGCAGTGAAGACGTTTTGGGTCCCAAACACTATGGCTACACCTTC.

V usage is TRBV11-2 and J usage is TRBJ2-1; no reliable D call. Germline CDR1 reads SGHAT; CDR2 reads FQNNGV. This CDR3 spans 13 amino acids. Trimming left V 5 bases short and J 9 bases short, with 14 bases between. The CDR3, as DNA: TGTGCCAGCAGCCCCCACTATAGTGGTGAGCAGTTCTTC. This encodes CASSPHYSGEQFF.

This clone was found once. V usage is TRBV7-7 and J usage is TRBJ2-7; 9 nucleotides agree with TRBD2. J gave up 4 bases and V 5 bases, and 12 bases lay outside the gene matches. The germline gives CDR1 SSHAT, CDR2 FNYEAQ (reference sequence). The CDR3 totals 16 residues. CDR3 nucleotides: TGTGCCAGCAGCCCTGGACTGGCGGGAGGGCAATACGAGCAGTACTTC. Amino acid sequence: CASSPGLAGGQYEQYF.

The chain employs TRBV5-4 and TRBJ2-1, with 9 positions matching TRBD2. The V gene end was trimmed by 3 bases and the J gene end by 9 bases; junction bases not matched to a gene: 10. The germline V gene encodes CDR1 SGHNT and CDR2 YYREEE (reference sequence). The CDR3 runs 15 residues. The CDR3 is CASSYTSGWSGEQFF. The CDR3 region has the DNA TGTGCCAGCAGCTACACTAGCGGGTGGAGTGGTGAGCAGTTCTTC.

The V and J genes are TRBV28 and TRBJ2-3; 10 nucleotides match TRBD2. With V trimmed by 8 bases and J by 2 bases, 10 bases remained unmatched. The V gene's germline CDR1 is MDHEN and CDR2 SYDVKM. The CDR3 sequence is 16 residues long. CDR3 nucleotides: TGTGCCAGCTTCCAAAGCCTAGCGGGGGTCACAGATACGCAGTATTTT. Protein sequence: CASFQSLAGVTDTQYF.

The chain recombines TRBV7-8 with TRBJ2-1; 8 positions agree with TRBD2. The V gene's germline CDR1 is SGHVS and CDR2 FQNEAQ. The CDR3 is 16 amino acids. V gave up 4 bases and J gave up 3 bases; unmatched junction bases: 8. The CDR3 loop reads CASSSEGLAGYNEQFF. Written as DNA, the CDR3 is TGTGCCAGCAGCTCCGAAGGCCTAGCGGGCTACAATGAGCAGTTCTTC.

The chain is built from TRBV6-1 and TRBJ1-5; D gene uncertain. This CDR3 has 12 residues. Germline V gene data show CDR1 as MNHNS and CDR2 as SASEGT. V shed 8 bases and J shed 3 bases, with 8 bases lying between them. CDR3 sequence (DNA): TGTGCCAGCGCTCTCCACAATCAGCCCCAGCATTTT. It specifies CASALHNQPQHF.

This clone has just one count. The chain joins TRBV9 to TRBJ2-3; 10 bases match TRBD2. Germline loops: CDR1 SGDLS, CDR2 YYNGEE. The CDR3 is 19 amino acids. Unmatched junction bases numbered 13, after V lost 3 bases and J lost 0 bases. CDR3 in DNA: TGTGCCAGCAGCGGCTTGGGGGCTAGCGGGAGTTTTAGCACAGATACGCAGTATTTT. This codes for CASSGLGASGSFSTDTQYF.

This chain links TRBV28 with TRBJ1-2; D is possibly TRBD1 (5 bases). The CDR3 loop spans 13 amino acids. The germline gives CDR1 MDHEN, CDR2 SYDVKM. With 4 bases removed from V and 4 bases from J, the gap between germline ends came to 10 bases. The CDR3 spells CASSSGVSYGYTF. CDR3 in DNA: TGTGCCAGCAGTTCGGGGGTGTCCTATGGCTACACCTTC.

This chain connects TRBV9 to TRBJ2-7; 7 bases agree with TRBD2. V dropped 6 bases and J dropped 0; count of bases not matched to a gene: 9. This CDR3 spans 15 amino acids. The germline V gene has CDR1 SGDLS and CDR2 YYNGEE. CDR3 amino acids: CASTRGEGSSYEQYF. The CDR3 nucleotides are TGTGCCAGCACCCGGGGGGAGGGAAGCTCCTACGAGCAGTACTTC.

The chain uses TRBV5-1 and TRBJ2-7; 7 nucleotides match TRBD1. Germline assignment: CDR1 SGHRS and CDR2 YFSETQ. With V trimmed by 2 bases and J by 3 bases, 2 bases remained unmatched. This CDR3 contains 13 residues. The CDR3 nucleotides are TGCGCCAGCAGCTTTGGGACAGACTACGAGCAGTACTTC. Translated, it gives CASSFGTDYEQYF.

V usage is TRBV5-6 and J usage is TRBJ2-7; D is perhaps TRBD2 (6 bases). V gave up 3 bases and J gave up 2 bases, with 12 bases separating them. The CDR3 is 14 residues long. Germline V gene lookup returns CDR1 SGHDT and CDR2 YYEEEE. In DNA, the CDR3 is TGTGCCAGCAGCTCGTCCGGGAGCACCTACGAGCAGTACTTC. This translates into CASSSSGSTYEQYF.

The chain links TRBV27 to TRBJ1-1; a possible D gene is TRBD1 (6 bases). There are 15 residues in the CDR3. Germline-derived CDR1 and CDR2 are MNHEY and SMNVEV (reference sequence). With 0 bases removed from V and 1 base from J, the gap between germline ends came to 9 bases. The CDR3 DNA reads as TGTGCCAGCAGTTTATCCAAGGGGGGGAACACTGAAGCTTTCTTT. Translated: CASSLSKGGNTEAFF.

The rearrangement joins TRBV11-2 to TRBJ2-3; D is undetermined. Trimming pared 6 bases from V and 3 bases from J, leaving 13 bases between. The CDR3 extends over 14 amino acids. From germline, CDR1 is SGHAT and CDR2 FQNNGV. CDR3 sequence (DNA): TGTGCCAGCAGGATAACAAGGGAAACAGATACGCAGTATTTT. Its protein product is CASRITRETDTQYF.

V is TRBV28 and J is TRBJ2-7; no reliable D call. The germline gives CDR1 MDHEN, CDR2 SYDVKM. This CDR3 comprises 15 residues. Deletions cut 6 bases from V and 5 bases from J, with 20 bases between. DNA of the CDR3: TGTGCCAGCAGCCCCACCGCCGGCGCGAGGAACGAGCAGTACTTC. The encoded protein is CASSPTAGARNEQYF.

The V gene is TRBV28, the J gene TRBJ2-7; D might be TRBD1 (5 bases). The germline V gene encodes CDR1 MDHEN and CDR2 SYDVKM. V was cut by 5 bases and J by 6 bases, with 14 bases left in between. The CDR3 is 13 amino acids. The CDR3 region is CASSLGERSEQYF. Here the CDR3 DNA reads TGTGCCAGCAGTCTAGGGGAACGAAGCGAGCAGTACTTC.

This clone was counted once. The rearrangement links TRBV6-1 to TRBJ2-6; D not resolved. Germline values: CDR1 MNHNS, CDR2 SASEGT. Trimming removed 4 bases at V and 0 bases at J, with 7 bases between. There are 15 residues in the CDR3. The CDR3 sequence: CASSVSVSGANVLTF. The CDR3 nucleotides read TGTGCCAGCAGTGTTAGTGTCTCTGGGGCCAACGTCCTGACTTTC.

CDR3 region: CASSLSGDSPSSGYTF. CDR3 coding DNA: TGTGCCAGCAGCTTATCTGGGGACAGCCCTTCATCCGGCTACACCTTC. The chain combines TRBV7-6 with TRBJ1-2; 7 nucleotides line up with TRBD1. The CDR3 is 16 amino acids. CDR1 is SGHVS, CDR2 FNYEAQ, per germline. V shed 2 bases, J shed 8 bases, and the junction held 14 bases outside the gene matches.

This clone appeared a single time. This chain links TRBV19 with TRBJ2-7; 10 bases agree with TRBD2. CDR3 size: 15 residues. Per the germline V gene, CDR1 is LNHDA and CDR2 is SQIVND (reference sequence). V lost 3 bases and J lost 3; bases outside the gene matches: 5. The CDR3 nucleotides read TGTGCCAGTAGTATTGCACTAGCGGGGATCTACGAGCAGTACTTC. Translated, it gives CASSIALAGIYEQYF.

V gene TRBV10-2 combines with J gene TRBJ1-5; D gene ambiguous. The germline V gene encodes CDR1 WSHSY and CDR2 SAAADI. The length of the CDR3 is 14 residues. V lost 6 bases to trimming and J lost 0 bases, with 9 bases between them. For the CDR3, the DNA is TGCGCCAGCAGCGAGACTTTTAGCAATCAGCCCCAGCATTTT. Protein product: CASSETFSNQPQHF.

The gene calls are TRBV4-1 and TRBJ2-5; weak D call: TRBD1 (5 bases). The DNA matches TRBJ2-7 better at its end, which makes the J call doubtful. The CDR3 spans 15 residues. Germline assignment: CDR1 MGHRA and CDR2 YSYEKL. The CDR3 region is CASSQVKGPFYEQYF. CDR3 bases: TGCGCCAGCAGCCAAGTGAAGGGGCCTTTCTACGAGCAGTACTTC.